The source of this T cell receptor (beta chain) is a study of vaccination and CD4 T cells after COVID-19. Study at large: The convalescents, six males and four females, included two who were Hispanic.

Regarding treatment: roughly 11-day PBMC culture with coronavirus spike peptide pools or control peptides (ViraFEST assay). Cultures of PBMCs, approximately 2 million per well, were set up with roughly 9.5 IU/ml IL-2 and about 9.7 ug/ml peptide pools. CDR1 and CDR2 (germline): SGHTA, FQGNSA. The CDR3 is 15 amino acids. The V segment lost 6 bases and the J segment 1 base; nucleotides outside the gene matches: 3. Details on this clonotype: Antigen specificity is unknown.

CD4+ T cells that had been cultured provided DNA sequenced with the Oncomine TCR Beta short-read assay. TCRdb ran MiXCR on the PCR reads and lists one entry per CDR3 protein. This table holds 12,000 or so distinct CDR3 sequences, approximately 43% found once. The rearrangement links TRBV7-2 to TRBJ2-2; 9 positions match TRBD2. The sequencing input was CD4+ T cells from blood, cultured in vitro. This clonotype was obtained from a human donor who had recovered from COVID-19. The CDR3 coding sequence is TGTGCCAGCAGTCAGACTAGCGGGAACACCGGGGAGCTGTTTTTT. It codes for CASSQTSGNTGELFF.